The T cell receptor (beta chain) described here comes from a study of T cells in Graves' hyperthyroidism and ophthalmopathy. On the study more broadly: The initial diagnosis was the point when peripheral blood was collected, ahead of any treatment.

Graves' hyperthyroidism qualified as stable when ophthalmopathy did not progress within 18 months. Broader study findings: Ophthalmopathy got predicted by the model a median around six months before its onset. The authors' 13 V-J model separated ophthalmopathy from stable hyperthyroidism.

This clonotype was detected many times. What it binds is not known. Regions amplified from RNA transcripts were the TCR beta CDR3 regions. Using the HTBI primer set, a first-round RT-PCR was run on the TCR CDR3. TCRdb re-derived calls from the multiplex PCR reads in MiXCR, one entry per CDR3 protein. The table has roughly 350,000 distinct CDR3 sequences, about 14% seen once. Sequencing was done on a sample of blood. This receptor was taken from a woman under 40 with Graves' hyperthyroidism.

As DNA, the CDR3 is TGTGCCAGCAGTTTATCGGCAGGGAGACAGTATTTT. It codes for CASSLSAGRQYF. This chain uses TRBV27 with TRBJ2-3; D tentatively reads TRBD1 or TRBD2 (5 bases each). The germline V gene has CDR1 MNHEY and CDR2 SMNVEV (reference sequence). The CDR3 runs to 12 residues. The germline V and J ends were trimmed by 0 bases and 12 bases, with 10 bases remaining between them.